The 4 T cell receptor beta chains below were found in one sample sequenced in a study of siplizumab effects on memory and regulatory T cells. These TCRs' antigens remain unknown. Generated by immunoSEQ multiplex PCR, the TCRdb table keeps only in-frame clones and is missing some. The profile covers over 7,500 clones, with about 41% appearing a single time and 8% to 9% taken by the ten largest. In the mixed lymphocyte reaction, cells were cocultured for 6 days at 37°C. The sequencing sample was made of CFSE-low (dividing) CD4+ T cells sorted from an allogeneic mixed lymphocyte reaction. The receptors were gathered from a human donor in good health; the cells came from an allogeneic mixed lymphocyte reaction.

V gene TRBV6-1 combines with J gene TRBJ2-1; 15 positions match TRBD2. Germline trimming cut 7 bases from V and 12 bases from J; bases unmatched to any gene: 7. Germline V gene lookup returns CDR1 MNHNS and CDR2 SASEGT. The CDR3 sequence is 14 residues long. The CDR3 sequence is CASIGTSGGKGQFF. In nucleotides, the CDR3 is TGTGCCAGCATTGGGACTAGCGGGGGGAAGGGGCAGTTCTTC.

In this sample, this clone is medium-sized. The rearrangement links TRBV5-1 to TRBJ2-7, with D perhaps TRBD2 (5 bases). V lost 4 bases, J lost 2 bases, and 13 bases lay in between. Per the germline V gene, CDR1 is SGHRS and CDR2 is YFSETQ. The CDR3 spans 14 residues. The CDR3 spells CASSPRSGTYEQYF. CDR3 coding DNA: TGCGCCAGCAGCCCTCGATCCGGGACCTACGAGCAGTACTTC.

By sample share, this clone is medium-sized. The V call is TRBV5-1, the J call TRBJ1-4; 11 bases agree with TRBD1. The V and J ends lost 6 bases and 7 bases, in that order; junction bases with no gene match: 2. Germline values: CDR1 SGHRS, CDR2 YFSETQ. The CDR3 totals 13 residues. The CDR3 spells CASMDRGREKLFF. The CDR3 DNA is TGCGCCAGCATGGACAGGGGGCGTGAAAAACTGTTTTTT.

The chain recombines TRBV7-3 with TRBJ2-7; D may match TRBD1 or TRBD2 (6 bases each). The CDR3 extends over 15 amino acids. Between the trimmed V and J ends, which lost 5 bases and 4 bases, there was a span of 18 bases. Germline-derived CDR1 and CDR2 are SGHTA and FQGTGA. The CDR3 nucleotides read TGTGCCAGCAGCCAAGAATTGCAGGGGAGGTACGAGCAGTACTTC. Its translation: CASSQELQGRYEQYF.